A selection of T cell receptor beta chains follows, all from one sample in a study of identical twins. MiXCR, run by TCRdb on the 5' RACE reads, gives a single entry per CDR3 protein. The sample contains hundreds of thousands of distinct CDR3 sequences, around 8.3% of which appear only once. These data were also filed under a second study, of yellow fever vaccine responses in identical twins.

Sequenced: PBMCs. The receptors come from a woman aged 18-35 years in good health. Each CDR3 is given with its conserved first and last residue. A D gene is named only where the DNA matches it firmly. Clone sizes are given selectively: once, few, many, or a class where the clone is expanded.

len,d_gene,j_gene,abundance,v_gene,CDR3aa,CDR3nt
15,TRBD1,TRBJ2-1,.,TRBV7-9,CASSPDRGYYNEQFF,TGTGCCAGCAGCCCTGACAGGGGTTACTACAATGAGCAGTTCTTC
13,.,TRBJ2-7,.,TRBV7-2,CASSLVILSEQYF,TGTGCCAGCAGCTTAGTGATCCTGAGCGAGCAGTACTTC
15,.,TRBJ2-7,.,TRBV6-7,CASSYKGESSYEQYF,TGTGCCAGCAGTTACAAAGGCGAGTCCTCCTACGAGCAGTACTTC
13,TRBD2,TRBJ2-7,many,TRBV29-1,CSVAMPSGFEQYF,TGCAGCGTTGCTATGCCTAGCGGATTCGAGCAGTACTTC
11,.,TRBJ2-7,many,TRBV7-8,CASSLMGEQYF,TGTGCCAGCAGCTTAATGGGCGAGCAGTACTTC
16,.,TRBJ2-3,.,TRBV25-1,CASSFSGAEGTDTQYF,TGTGCCAGCAGTTTTTCGGGGGCCGAGGGAACAGATACGCAGTATTTT
13,TRBD1,TRBJ2-7,.,TRBV10-2,CASSDPDRAKQYF,TGCGCCAGCAGTGACCCCGACAGGGCTAAGCAGTACTTC
15,TRBD1,TRBJ2-3,.,TRBV25-1,CASSEGQERADTQYF,TGTGCCAGCAGTGAGGGACAGGAAAGGGCAGATACGCAGTATTTT
13,.,TRBJ2-5,many,TRBV6-1,CASRNRDKKTQYF,TGTGCCAGCAGGAACCGGGACAAAAAGACCCAGTACTTC
14,TRBD2,TRBJ2-5,.,TRBV9,CASSAGLAEETQYF,TGTGCCAGCAGCGCCGGACTAGCGGAAGAGACCCAGTACTTC
13,.,TRBJ2-7,.,TRBV5-1,CASSLTEFYEQYF,TGCGCCAGCAGCTTGACTGAATTCTACGAGCAGTACTTC
13,.,TRBJ2-7,few,TRBV29-1,CSVRLGPAYEQYF,TGCAGCGTCCGACTGGGCCCGGCATACGAGCAGTACTTC
15,TRBD1,TRBJ2-7,few,TRBV5-1,CASSFWPGQAYEQYF,TGCGCCAGCAGCTTTTGGCCGGGACAGGCCTACGAGCAGTACTTC
15,.,TRBJ2-7,many,TRBV20-1,CSARGGHLSSYEQYF,TGCAGTGCTAGAGGGGGACACCTCTCCTCCTACGAGCAGTACTTC
16,TRBD2,TRBJ2-3,.,TRBV12-3/TRBV12-4,CASSQLAGGRVDTQYF,TGTGCCAGCAGTCAACTAGCGGGAGGGCGTGTAGATACGCAGTATTTT
16,TRBD1,TRBJ1-4,few,TRBV7-6,CASSLSLQGANEKLFF,TGTGCCAGCAGCTTATCCCTACAGGGGGCTAATGAAAAACTGTTTTTT
13,.,TRBJ2-7,few,TRBV12-3/TRBV12-4,CASVPGFEGEQYF,TGTGCCTCCGTCCCCGGCTTCGAGGGCGAGCAGTACTTC
17,TRBD2,TRBJ2-3,.,TRBV10-3,CAISEPGLAESTDTQYF,TGTGCCATCAGTGAGCCGGGACTAGCGGAAAGCACAGATACGCAGTATTTT
14,TRBD2,TRBJ2-1,few,TRBV12-3/TRBV12-4,CATVERGRQIEQFF,TGTGCCACCGTTGAGCGCGGGAGGCAGATTGAGCAGTTCTTC
15,.,TRBJ2-7,few,TRBV4-3,CASSHGRREPYEQYF,TGCGCCAGCAGCCATGGTAGACGGGAGCCCTACGAGCAGTACTTC
14,TRBD1,TRBJ2-3,.,TRBV24-1,CATSETGTADTQYF,TGTGCCACCAGTGAGACAGGGACGGCAGATACGCAGTATTTT
11,.,TRBJ2-7,few,TRBV6-2/TRBV6-3,CASRLYHEQYF,TGTGCCAGCAGACTATACCACGAGCAGTACTTC
12,.,TRBJ2-3,few,TRBV20-1,CSASLAPDTQYF,TGCAGTGCTAGTCTAGCTCCAGATACGCAGTATTTT
16,.,TRBJ2-1,few,TRBV20-1,CSAREAAREIGGEQFF,TGCAGTGCTAGAGAAGCCGCGCGGGAAATCGGTGGTGAGCAGTTCTTC
17,.,TRBJ1-2,many,TRBV12-3/TRBV12-4,CASSFRRREPQNYGYTF,TGTGCCAGCAGTTTCCGGCGCAGGGAACCCCAAAACTATGGCTACACCTTC
18,TRBD2,TRBJ2-2,few,TRBV5-1,CASSLAPSGGRNTGELFF,TGCGCCAGCAGCTTGGCGCCTAGCGGGGGGCGTAACACCGGGGAGCTGTTTTTT
17,TRBD1,TRBJ2-1,many,TRBV7-9,CASSWTRTGVRLGEQFF,TGTGCCAGCAGCTGGACCAGGACAGGGGTCAGGCTAGGTGAGCAGTTCTTC
16,.,TRBJ2-3,.,TRBV28,CASSTLGGGPADTQYF,TGTGCCAGCAGTACACTCGGCGGGGGCCCGGCTGATACGCAGTATTTT
13,.,TRBJ1-4,.,TRBV29-1,CSVERGEGEKLFF,TGCAGCGTTGAGAGGGGCGAGGGTGAAAAACTGTTTTTT
15,.,TRBJ2-7,many,TRBV6-2/TRBV6-3,CASSPDRASSYEQYF,TGTGCCAGCAGCCCAGACAGAGCTTCCTCCTACGAGCAGTACTTC
13,TRBD1,TRBJ1-2,.,TRBV20-1,CSARPGTAYGYTF,TGCAGTGCTAGGCCCGGGACAGCCTATGGCTACACCTTC
16,TRBD1,TRBJ1-2,few,TRBV7-2,CASSLDWGRGDYGYTF,TGTGCCAGCAGCTTAGATTGGGGCAGGGGGGACTATGGCTACACCTTC
13,.,TRBJ2-7,few,TRBV10-3,CAIRTLVSGEQYF,TGTGCCATCAGAACACTGGTGTCGGGCGAGCAGTACTTC
13,.,TRBJ1-1,few,TRBV29-1,CSVQSRMNTEAFF,TGCAGCGTTCAATCCAGGATGAACACTGAAGCTTTCTTT
16,TRBD2,TRBJ2-3,few,TRBV5-1,CASSHGSSGRADTQYF,TGCGCCAGCAGCCATGGATCTAGCGGGAGGGCAGATACGCAGTATTTT
13,TRBD1,TRBJ1-1,many,TRBV12-3/TRBV12-4,CASRRQGSTEAFF,TGTGCCAGCAGACGACAGGGTTCCACTGAAGCTTTCTTT
14,.,TRBJ2-1,.,TRBV15,CATSRDSRRGEQFF,TGTGCCACCAGCAGAGATTCCCGTCGGGGGGAGCAGTTCTTC
17,TRBD1,TRBJ2-2,many,TRBV11-1,CASSSTDRVANTGELFF,TGTGCCAGCAGTTCAACGGACAGGGTGGCGAACACCGGGGAGCTGTTTTTT
13,TRBD1,TRBJ2-5,few,TRBV29-1,CSVAQGELETQYF,TGCAGCGTGGCCCAGGGGGAATTGGAGACCCAGTACTTC
14,.,TRBJ2-2,.,TRBV10-3,CAISETRVTGELFF,TGTGCCATCAGTGAGACTAGGGTGACCGGGGAGCTGTTTTTT
16,TRBD2,TRBJ2-1,.,TRBV28,CASSSTSGRGYNEQFF,TGTGCCAGCAGCTCAACTAGCGGGAGGGGCTACAATGAGCAGTTCTTC
15,TRBD2,TRBJ2-5,few,TRBV5-1,CASSHTAGVGETQYF,TGCGCCAGCAGCCACACAGCGGGGGTCGGAGAGACCCAGTACTTC
15,TRBD2,TRBJ2-1,many,TRBV20-1,CSARDLAGLLSEQFF,TGCAGTGCTAGAGATCTAGCGGGGCTCTTGAGTGAGCAGTTCTTC
14,.,TRBJ2-2,.,TRBV11-2,CASTHSGDTGELFF,TGTGCCAGCACCCACTCAGGGGACACCGGGGAGCTGTTTTTT
12,.,TRBJ2-1,.,TRBV29-1,CSVEGGLDEQFF,TGCAGCGTTGAAGGGGGACTCGATGAGCAGTTCTTC
15,.,TRBJ2-2,.,TRBV4-3,CASSLDGANTGELFF,TGCGCCAGCAGCCTGGATGGGGCCAACACCGGGGAGCTGTTTTTT
19,.,TRBJ2-3,.,TRBV11-1,CASSPSSVLMAGRTDTQYF,TGTGCCAGCAGCCCCTCGTCTGTCTTGATGGCAGGGCGCACAGATACGCAGTATTTT
16,TRBD1,TRBJ2-5,few,TRBV9,CASSVSGTGSQETQYF,TGTGCCAGCAGCGTGTCCGGGACAGGGAGCCAAGAGACCCAGTACTTC
12,.,TRBJ2-3,many,TRBV7-2,CASSLHLNTQYF,TGTGCCAGCAGCTTACATCTAAATACGCAGTATTTT
17,TRBD2,TRBJ2-1,few,TRBV30,CAWSVQRGGRSYNEQFF,TGTGCCTGGAGTGTACAGAGGGGAGGGAGGTCCTACAATGAGCAGTTCTTC
19,TRBD2,TRBJ2-1,.,TRBV18,CASSPIFLAGGPRYNEQFF,TGTGCCAGCTCACCAATTTTTCTAGCGGGGGGGCCACGCTACAATGAGCAGTTCTTC
13,TRBD1,TRBJ2-4,.,TRBV5-5,CASSTLTGDIQYF,TGTGCCAGCAGCACGCTAACAGGGGACATTCAGTACTTC
16,.,TRBJ2-7,.,TRBV5-1,CASSISEGLSSYEQYF,TGCGCCAGCAGCATCTCGGAGGGCCTGAGCTCCTACGAGCAGTACTTC
13,TRBD2,TRBJ2-1,few,TRBV9,CASSFGLAAEQFF,TGTGCCAGCAGCTTTGGACTAGCAGCGGAGCAGTTCTTC
15,TRBD1,TRBJ2-1,few,TRBV5-1,CASSRSLQGGYEQFF,TGCGCCAGCAGCAGATCCCTACAGGGGGGCTATGAGCAGTTCTTC